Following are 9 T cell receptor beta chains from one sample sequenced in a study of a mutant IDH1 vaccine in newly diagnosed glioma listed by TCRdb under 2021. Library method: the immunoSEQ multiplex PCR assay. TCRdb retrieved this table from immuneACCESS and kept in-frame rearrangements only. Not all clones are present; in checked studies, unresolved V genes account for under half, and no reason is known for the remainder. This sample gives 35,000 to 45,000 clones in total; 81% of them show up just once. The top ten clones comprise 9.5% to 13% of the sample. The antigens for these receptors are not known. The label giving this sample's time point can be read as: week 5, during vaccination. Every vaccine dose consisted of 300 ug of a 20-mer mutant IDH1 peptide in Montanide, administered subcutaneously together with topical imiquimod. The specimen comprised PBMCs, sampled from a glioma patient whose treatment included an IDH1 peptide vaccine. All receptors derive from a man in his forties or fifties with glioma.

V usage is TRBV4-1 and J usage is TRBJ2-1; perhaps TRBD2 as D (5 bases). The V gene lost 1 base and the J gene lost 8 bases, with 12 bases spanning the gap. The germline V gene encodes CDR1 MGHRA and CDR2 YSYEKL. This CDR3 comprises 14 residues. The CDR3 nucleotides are TGCGCCAGCAGCCAAGGGCCTAGCCTGGATGAGCAGTTCTTC. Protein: CASSQGPSLDEQFF.

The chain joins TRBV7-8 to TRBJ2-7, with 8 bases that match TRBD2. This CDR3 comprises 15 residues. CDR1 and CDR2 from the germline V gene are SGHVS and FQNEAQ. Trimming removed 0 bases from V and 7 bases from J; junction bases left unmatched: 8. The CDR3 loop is CASSLAHGGASEQYF. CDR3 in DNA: TGTGCCAGCAGCTTAGCGCACGGGGGGGCTTCGGAGCAGTACTTC.

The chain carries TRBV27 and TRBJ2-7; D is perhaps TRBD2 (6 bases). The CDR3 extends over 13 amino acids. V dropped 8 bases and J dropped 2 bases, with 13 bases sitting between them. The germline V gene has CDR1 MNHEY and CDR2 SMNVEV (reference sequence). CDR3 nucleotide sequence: TGTGCCAGCCGTTCGGGACTGACCTACGAGCAGTACTTC. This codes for CASRSGLTYEQYF.

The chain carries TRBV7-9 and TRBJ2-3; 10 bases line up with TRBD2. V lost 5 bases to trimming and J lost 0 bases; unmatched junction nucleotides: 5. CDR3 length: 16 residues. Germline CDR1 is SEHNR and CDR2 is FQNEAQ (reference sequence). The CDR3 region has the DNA TGTGCCAGCAGCCTGTTACTAGCGGGAAGCACAGATACGCAGTATTTT. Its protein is CASSLLLAGSTDTQYF.

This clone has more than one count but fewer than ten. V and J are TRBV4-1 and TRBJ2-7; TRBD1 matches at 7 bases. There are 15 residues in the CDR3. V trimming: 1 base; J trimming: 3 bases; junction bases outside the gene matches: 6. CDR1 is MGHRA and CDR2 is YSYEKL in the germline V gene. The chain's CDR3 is CASSQGTGLLYEQYF. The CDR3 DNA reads TGCGCCAGCAGCCAAGGGACAGGTCTCCTCTACGAGCAGTACTTC.

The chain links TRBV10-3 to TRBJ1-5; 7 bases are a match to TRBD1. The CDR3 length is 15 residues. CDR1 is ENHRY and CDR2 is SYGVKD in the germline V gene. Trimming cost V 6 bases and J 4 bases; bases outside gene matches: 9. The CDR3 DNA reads TGTGCCATCAGCCAAGGGGGCCAGGGGAATCAGCCCCAGCATTTT. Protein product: CAISQGGQGNQPQHF.

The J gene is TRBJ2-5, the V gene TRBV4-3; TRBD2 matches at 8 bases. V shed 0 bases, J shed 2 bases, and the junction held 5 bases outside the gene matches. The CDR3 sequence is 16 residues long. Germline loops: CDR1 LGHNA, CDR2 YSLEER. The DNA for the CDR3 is TGCGCCAGCAGCCAAGATCTCGGGGGGGTTCAAGAGACCCAGTACTTC. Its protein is CASSQDLGGVQETQYF.

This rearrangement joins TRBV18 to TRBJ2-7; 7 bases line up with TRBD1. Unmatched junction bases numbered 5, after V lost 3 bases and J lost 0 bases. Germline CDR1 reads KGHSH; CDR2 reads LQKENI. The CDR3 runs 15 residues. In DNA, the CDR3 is TGTGCCAGCTCACCCTCGGACAGGTACTCCTACGAGCAGTACTTC. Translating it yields CASSPSDRYSYEQYF.

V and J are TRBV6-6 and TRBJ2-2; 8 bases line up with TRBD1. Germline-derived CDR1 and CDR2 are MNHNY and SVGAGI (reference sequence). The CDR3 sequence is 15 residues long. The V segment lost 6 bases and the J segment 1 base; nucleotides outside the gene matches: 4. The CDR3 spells CASSPGQGNTGELFF. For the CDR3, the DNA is TGTGCCAGCAGCCCTGGACAGGGGAACACCGGGGAGCTGTTTTTT.